This entry lists 29 T cell receptor beta chains sequenced from one sample in a study of CD8+ T cells in alopecia areata. Stated treatment: oral pan-JAK inhibitor, 5-10 mg twice daily. Sequencing templates came from extracted RNA that was reverse transcribed into cDNA. Repertoires were generated with immunoSEQ multiplex PCR, while TCRdb's copy carries only in-frame clones and drops some. The sample holds under 150,000 clones, roughly three fifths seen once. The sample here was CD4+ T cells sorted from blood, taken at week 24, from a patient treated with tofacitinib. These receptors all come from a human donor with alopecia areata.

This clone showed up just a few times. The chain combines TRBV7-9 with TRBJ2-7; D remains unclear. This CDR3 is 14 amino acids long. Germline values: CDR1 SEHNR, CDR2 FQNEAQ (reference sequence). V was pared by 2 bases and J by 2 bases, with 10 bases between. The chain's CDR3 is CASSLSASTYEQYF. CDR3 nucleotide sequence: TGTGCCAGCAGCTTATCGGCCAGTACCTACGAGCAGTACTTC.

The rearrangement uses TRBV7-9 and TRBJ2-1; perhaps TRBD2 as D (6 bases). Germline CDR1 SEHNR, CDR2 FQNEAQ (reference sequence). Trimming stripped 0 bases from V and 4 bases from J, with 10 bases between. The CDR3 consists of 15 residues. The CDR3: CASSLASGYYNEQFF. CDR3 bases: TGTGCCAGCAGCTTAGCTAGCGGCTATTACAATGAGCAGTTCTTC.

V gene TRBV4-3 combines with J gene TRBJ1-5; possibly TRBD1 for D (5 bases). Trimming stripped 4 bases from V and 5 bases from J, with 12 bases between. Germline V gene sequence: CDR1 LGHNA, CDR2 YSLEER. The CDR3 sequence is 14 residues long. CDR3 nucleotide sequence: TGCGCCAGCAGCCCCACCGCGGGGGATCAGCCCCAGCATTTT. Residues: CASSPTAGDQPQHF.

This sequence joins TRBV7-2 and TRBJ1-1; D is unclear. Trimming removed 1 base at V and 7 bases at J, with 7 bases between. CDR3 length: 12 residues. CDR1 is SGHTA and CDR2 is FQGNSA in the germline V gene. The CDR3: CASSLDRLEAFF. CDR3 nucleotides: TGTGCCAGCAGCTTAGACAGACTTGAAGCTTTCTTT.

The chain employs TRBV5-1 and TRBJ2-6; no definite D call. The V gene's germline CDR1 is SGHRS and CDR2 YFSETQ. Trimming took 1 base from V and 3 from J, leaving 5 bases between them. The CDR3 totals 14 residues. CDR3 in DNA: TGCGCCAGCAGCTTGACGGGTGGGGCCAACGTCCTGACTTTC. Protein: CASSLTGGANVLTF.

The chain has TRBV7-8 and TRBJ1-1, with unresolved D. Germline V lookup: CDR1 SGHVS, CDR2 FQNEAQ. This CDR3 region has 15 residues. The V end was cut by 7 bases, the J end by 0 bases, with 15 bases between. CDR3 DNA sequence: TGTGCCAGCACCCCGAGGGAGGTGATGAACACTGAAGCTTTCTTT. As protein: CASTPREVMNTEAFF.

The V call is TRBV27, the J call TRBJ2-3; the match to TRBD2 covers 11 bases. The CDR3 is 15 amino acids. Germline V gene lookup returns CDR1 MNHEY and CDR2 SMNVEV (reference sequence). V shed 3 bases and J 4 bases; nucleotides not matched to a gene: 3. CDR3 in amino acids: CASSFSGGAPDTQYF. The CDR3, as DNA: TGTGCCAGCAGTTTTAGCGGGGGGGCCCCAGATACGCAGTATTTT.

The chain recombines TRBV5-1 with TRBJ1-6; 8 bases line up with TRBD1. The CDR3 is 16 residues long. The V gene's germline CDR1 is SGHRS and CDR2 YFSETQ. V trimming: 2 bases; J trimming: 7 bases; junction bases outside the gene matches: 8. CDR3 amino acids: CASSFHQGAKNSPLHF. The CDR3 DNA is TGCGCCAGCAGCTTTCACCAGGGGGCGAAGAATTCACCCCTCCACTTT.

The table lists this clone with a few counts. The gene calls are TRBV29-1 and TRBJ1-1; D uncertain. V dropped 6 bases and J dropped 1 base, with 18 bases sitting between them. This CDR3 comprises 15 residues. Germline V gives CDR1 SQVTM, CDR2 ANQGSEA. This CDR3 is CSVLEGGFQNTEAFF. The CDR3 bases are TGCAGCGTCCTCGAGGGCGGGTTCCAGAACACTGAAGCTTTCTTT.

The chain combines TRBV6-6 with TRBJ1-2; D is uncertain. The CDR3 totals 14 residues. V was trimmed by 6 bases and J by 11 bases, leaving 22 bases between them. Germline V lookup: CDR1 MNHNY, CDR2 SVGAGI (reference sequence). In DNA form, the CDR3 reads TGTGCCAGCAGCGACACTGGAAGAATTATGCGGTACACCTTC. Translated, it gives CASSDTGRIMRYTF.

V usage is TRBV14 and J usage is TRBJ1-6; no firm D call. Deletions cut 3 bases from V and 6 bases from J, with 9 bases between. Germline CDR1 SGHDN, CDR2 FVKESK. The CDR3 length is 14 residues. The DNA for the CDR3 is TGTGCCAGCAGCCACCTGGGCGGTAATTCACCCCTCCACTTT. Its translation is CASSHLGGNSPLHF.

The chain has TRBV7-9 and TRBJ2-7; tentatively, D is TRBD1 (5 bases). V lost 5 bases and J lost 3, with 17 bases in between. The CDR3 sequence is 15 residues long. Germline V gene lookup returns CDR1 SEHNR and CDR2 FQNEAQ (reference sequence). The DNA for the CDR3 is TGTGCCAGCAGCATCGACCCCCAGGGTAACTACGAGCAGTACTTC. Its protein product is CASSIDPQGNYEQYF. Using reference TRBV7-9 and TRBJ2-7 for the parts outside the CDR3, the full variable domain is DTGVSQNPRHKITKRGQNVTFRCDPISEHNRLYWYRQTLGQGPEFLTYFQNEAQLEKSRLLSDRFSAERPKGSFSTLEIQRTEQGDSAMYLCASSIDPQGNYEQYFGPGTRLTVT.

The CDR3 DNA reads TGCAGCGCTAGTCGGGACAGGGGCACAGATACGCAGTATTTT. Encoded protein: CSASRDRGTDTQYF. The J gene is TRBJ2-3, the V gene TRBV29-1; 9 bases map to TRBD1. Germline V gives CDR1 SQVTM, CDR2 ANQGSEA. V lost 7 bases, J lost 1 base, and 6 bases stayed unmatched. The CDR3 length is 14 residues.

The CDR3 is CSALLADRFEGGYTF. The CDR3 DNA reads as TGCAGCGCCCTGTTGGCGGACAGGTTTGAAGGGGGCTACACCTTC. The chain carries TRBV29-1 and TRBJ1-2; 7 bases line up with TRBD1. This CDR3 region has 15 residues. The V and J ends lost 7 bases and 8 bases, in that order; junction bases with no gene match: 19. Germline V CDR1 and CDR2: SQVTM, ANQGSEA.

In this sample, this clone turned up a few times. Other DNA sequences from this sample encode an identical CDR3 as well. The V call is TRBV2, the J call TRBJ2-5; D gene ambiguous. CDR1 and CDR2 (germline): SNHLY, FYNNEI. The CDR3 is made up of 11 amino acids. Trimming left V 6 bases short and J 4 bases short, with 6 bases between. DNA for the CDR3: TGTGCCAGCAGATTATCAGAGACCCAGTACTTC. Its translation is CASRLSETQYF.

On this clone itself: One end of the junction does not line up with germline, which may come from a read error. The J gene is TRBJ2-2, the V gene TRBV7-7; TRBD1 might be the D (7 bases). The CDR3 is 15 amino acids. Germline values: CDR1 SSHAT, CDR2 FNYEAQ (reference sequence). The CDR3: CASTTGAGGTGELFF. The CDR3 DNA follows: TGTGCTAGCACCACGGGGGCAGGGGGCACCGGGGAGCTGTTTTTT.

The chain joins TRBV4-3 to TRBJ2-1, with TRBD1 identical over 9 bases. The V gene's germline CDR1 is LGHNA and CDR2 YSLEER. The CDR3 spans 15 residues. The trim removed 4 bases at V and 0 bases at J, leaving 1 base unmatched. The CDR3 DNA is TGCGCCAGCAGCCCGGGACAGGGCTCCTACAATGAGCAGTTCTTC. Translated, it gives CASSPGQGSYNEQFF.

The gene calls are TRBV6-5 and TRBJ2-6; D not resolved. Germline CDR1 is MNHEY and CDR2 is SVGAGI. The CDR3 has 15 amino acids. Trimming took off 0 bases at V and 4 bases at J, with 7 bases between the two ends. CDR3 sequence: CASSYSFRGANVLTF. The CDR3 nucleotides read TGTGCCAGCAGTTACTCGTTTCGAGGGGCCAACGTCCTGACTTTC.

The table lists this clone with a few counts. This chain uses TRBV27 with TRBJ2-3, with 7 nucleotides matching TRBD2. The J segment lost 7 bases and the V segment lost 5 bases, leaving 12 bases of the junction unmatched. CDR3 size: 15 residues. Germline loops: CDR1 MNHEY, CDR2 SMNVEV (reference sequence). Here the CDR3 DNA reads TGTGCCAGCAGTCCGGCGAGCGGGGTCGGGAATACGCAGTATTTT. Its translation: CASSPASGVGNTQYF.

The CDR3 here is CASSYTGLNTEAFF. The CDR3 nucleotides are TGTGCCAGCAGCTATACAGGGTTGAACACTGAAGCTTTCTTT. The chain joins TRBV11-2 to TRBJ1-1; possible D gene TRBD1, 6 bases. Germline V gene sequence: CDR1 SGHAT, CDR2 FQNNGV. Trimming took 4 bases from V and 0 from J, leaving 9 bases between them. This CDR3 has 14 residues.

J is TRBJ1-1 and V is TRBV25-1; D uncertain. Germline CDR1 is MGHDK and CDR2 is SYGVNS. V was pared by 4 bases and J by 2 bases, with 14 bases between. The CDR3 is 15 residues long. In DNA, the CDR3 is TGTGCCAGCAGTGCACTCTCCCCCCAAAACACTGAAGCTTTCTTT. Amino acid sequence: CASSALSPQNTEAFF.

The CDR3 DNA is TGCAGCTTCAGCGATGTCGGCGAGCAGTACTTC. This encodes CSFSDVGEQYF. The chain employs TRBV29-1 and TRBJ2-7; D ambiguous. The germline V gene encodes CDR1 SQVTM and CDR2 ANQGSEA. V dropped 8 bases and J dropped 6 bases, with 14 bases sitting between them. This CDR3 spans 11 amino acids.

The rearrangement uses TRBV15 and TRBJ2-1; no clear D gene. Looked up from germline, CDR1 is LNHNV and CDR2 is YYDKDF (reference sequence). This CDR3 has 13 residues. V was clipped by 1 base and J by 6 bases, with 7 bases between them. The CDR3 sequence: CATSRAYLNEQFF. CDR3 DNA: TGTGCCACCAGCAGAGCCTATCTCAATGAGCAGTTCTTC.

V is TRBV7-9 and J is TRBJ1-5; D is unclear. V was trimmed by 2 bases and J by 0 bases, leaving 11 bases between them. CDR3 length: 16 amino acids. Germline V CDR1 and CDR2: SEHNR, FQNEAQ (reference sequence). The CDR3 coding sequence is TGTGCCAGCAGCTTAAGTCTTGGACCTAGCAATCAGCCCCAGCATTTT. Translated, it gives CASSLSLGPSNQPQHF.

This chain links TRBV27 with TRBJ2-7, with D possibly matching TRBD2 (5 bases). V was clipped by 9 bases and J by 2 bases, with 8 bases between them. Germline values: CDR1 MNHEY, CDR2 SMNVEV (reference sequence). This CDR3 spans 11 amino acids. CDR3 loop: CARPGTYEQYF. DNA for the CDR3: TGTGCCAGACCGGGAACCTACGAGCAGTACTTC.

The sample holds a few counts of this clone. The chain has TRBV14 and TRBJ1-5; weak D call: TRBD1 (5 bases). CDR3 length: 12 amino acids. With 11 bases removed from V and 2 bases from J, the gap between germline ends came to 10 bases. CDR1 SGHDN and CDR2 FVKESK come from the germline V gene. CDR3 in DNA: TGTGCCGGGGGAGTCGGCAATCAGCCCCAGCATTTT. This gives the protein CAGGVGNQPQHF. Using reference TRBV14 and TRBJ1-5 for the parts outside the CDR3, the full variable domain is EAGVTQFPSHSVIEKGQTVTLRCDPISGHDNLYWYRRVMGKEIKFLLHFVKESKQDESGMPNNRFLAERTGGTYSTLKVQPAELEDSGVYFCAGGVGNQPQHFGDGTRLSIL.

The CDR3: CASSLWDRLSTDTQYF. CDR3 DNA sequence: TGTGCCAGCAGCTTATGGGACAGGTTGTCCACAGATACGCAGTATTTT. This sequence joins TRBV7-9 and TRBJ2-3; the match to TRBD1 covers 8 bases. Germline V gives CDR1 SEHNR, CDR2 FQNEAQ (reference sequence). The CDR3 runs 16 residues. Losses at the gene ends were 2 bases for V and 2 bases for J; bases not matched to a gene: 6.

The genes are TRBV5-1 and TRBJ1-2; D is ambiguous. Germline loops: CDR1 SGHRS, CDR2 YFSETQ. V was cut by 0 bases and J by 8 bases, with 11 bases left in between. The CDR3 is made up of 13 amino acids. The CDR3 sequence: CASSLAAGEGYTF. The CDR3 coding sequence is TGCGCCAGCAGCTTGGCCGCAGGAGAGGGCTACACCTTC.

The sample holds a few counts of this clone. V usage is TRBV29-1 and J usage is TRBJ1-1, with a possible D match to TRBD1 (5 bases). With 7 bases removed from V and 2 bases from J, the gap between germline ends came to 17 bases. The CDR3 runs to 14 residues. Germline V CDR1 and CDR2: SQVTM, ANQGSEA. The CDR3 DNA reads as TGCAGCGCGTCCGGGACGGGAATTAACACTGAAGCTTTCTTT. Its translation: CSASGTGINTEAFF.